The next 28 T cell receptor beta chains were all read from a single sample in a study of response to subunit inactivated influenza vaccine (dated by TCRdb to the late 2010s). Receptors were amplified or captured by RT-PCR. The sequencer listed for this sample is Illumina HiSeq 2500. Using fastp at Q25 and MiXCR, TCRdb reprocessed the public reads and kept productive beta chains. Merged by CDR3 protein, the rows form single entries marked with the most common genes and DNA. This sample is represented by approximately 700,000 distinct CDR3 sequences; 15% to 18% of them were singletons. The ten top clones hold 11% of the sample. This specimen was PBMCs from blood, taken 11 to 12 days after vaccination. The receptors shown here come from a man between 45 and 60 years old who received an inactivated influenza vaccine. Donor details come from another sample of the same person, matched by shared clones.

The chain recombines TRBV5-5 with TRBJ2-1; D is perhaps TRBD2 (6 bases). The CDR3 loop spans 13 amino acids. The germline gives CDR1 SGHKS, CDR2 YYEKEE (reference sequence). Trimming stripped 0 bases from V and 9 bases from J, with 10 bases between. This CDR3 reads CASSLVVGGEQFF. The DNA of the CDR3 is TGTGCCAGCAGCTTGGTTGTGGGGGGTGAGCAGTTCTTC.

Here the CDR3 reads CASSYSGGATIINTGELFF. The CDR3 DNA reads TGTGCCAGCAGTTACTCCGGGGGGGCGACCATTATTAACACCGGGGAGCTGTTTTTT. The chain couples TRBV6-5 to TRBJ2-2, with TRBD2 matching over 8 bases. The junction had 11 bases not matched to a gene; V was cut back by 0 bases and J by 2 bases. CDR3 length equals 19 residues. Germline-derived CDR1 and CDR2 are MNHEY and SVGAGI.

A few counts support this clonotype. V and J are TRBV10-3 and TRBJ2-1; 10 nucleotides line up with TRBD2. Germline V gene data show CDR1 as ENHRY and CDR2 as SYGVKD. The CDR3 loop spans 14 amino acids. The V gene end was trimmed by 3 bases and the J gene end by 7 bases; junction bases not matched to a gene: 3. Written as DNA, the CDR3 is TGTGCCATCAGTGATCTGACTAGCGGGAATGAGCAGTTCTTC. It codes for CAISDLTSGNEQFF.

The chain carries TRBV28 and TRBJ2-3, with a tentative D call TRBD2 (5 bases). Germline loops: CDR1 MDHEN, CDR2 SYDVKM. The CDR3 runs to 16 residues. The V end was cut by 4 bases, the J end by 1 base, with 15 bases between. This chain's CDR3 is CASSSPSGARTDTQYF. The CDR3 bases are TGTGCCAGCAGTTCCCCAAGCGGAGCACGCACAGATACGCAGTATTTT.

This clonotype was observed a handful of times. The CDR3 bases are TGTGCCAGCAGCGTAGGCGGCGGGAGGGCCAACGAGCAGTACTTC. Protein: CASSVGGGRANEQYF. V is TRBV9 and J is TRBJ2-7; 9 bases match TRBD2. V shed 0 bases and J 5 bases; nucleotides not matched to a gene: 6. This CDR3 contains 15 residues. Per germline, CDR1 SGDLS and CDR2 YYNGEE.

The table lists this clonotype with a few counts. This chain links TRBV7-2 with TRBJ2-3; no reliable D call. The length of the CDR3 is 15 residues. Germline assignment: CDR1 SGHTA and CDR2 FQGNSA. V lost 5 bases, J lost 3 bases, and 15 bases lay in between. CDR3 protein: CASSNGRGGTDTQYF. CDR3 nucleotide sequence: TGTGCCAGCAGCAACGGCCGAGGTGGGACAGATACGCAGTATTTT.

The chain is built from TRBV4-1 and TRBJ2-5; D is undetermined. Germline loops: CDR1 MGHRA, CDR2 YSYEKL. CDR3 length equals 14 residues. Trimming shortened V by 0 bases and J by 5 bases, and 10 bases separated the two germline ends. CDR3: CASSQEANRETQYF. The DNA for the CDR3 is TGCGCCAGCAGCCAAGAGGCAAACCGGGAGACCCAGTACTTC.

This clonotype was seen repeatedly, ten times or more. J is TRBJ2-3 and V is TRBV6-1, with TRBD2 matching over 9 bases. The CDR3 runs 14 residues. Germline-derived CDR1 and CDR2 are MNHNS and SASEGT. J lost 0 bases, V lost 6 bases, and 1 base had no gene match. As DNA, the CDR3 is TGTGCCAGCAGGCTAGCGGGGAGCACAGATACGCAGTATTTT. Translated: CASRLAGSTDTQYF.

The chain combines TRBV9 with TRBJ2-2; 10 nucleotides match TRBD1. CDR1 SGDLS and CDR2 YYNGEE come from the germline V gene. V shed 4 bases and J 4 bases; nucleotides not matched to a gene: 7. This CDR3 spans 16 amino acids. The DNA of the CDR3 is TGTGCCAGCAGCACCCGACAGGGGGCGGCCACCGGGGAGCTGTTTTTT. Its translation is CASSTRQGAATGELFF.

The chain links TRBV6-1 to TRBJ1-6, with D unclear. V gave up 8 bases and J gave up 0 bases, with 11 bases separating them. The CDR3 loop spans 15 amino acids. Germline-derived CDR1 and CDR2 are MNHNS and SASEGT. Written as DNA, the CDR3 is TGTGCCAGCCTTCGCAGGAGCTCCTATAATTCACCCCTCCACTTT. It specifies CASLRRSSYNSPLHF.

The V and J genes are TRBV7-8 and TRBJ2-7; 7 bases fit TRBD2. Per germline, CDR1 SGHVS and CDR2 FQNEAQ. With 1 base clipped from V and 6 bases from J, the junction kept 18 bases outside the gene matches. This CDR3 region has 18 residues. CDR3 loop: CASSLDKLRLAGGSEQYF. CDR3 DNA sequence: TGTGCCAGCAGCTTAGACAAGCTTAGACTAGCCGGAGGATCCGAGCAGTACTTC.

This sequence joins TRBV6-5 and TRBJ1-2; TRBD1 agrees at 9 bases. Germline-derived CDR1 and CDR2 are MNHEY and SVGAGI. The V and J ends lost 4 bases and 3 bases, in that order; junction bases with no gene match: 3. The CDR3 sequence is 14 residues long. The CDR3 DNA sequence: TGTGCCAGCAGTTCCGGACAGGGGTACTATGGCTACACCTTC. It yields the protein CASSSGQGYYGYTF.

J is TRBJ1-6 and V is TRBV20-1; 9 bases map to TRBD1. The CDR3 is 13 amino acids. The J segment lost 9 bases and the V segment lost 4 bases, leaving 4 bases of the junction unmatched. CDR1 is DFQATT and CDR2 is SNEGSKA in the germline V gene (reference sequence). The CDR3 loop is CSANRDRVSPLHF. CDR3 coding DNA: TGCAGTGCTAACCGGGACAGGGTTTCACCCCTCCACTTT.

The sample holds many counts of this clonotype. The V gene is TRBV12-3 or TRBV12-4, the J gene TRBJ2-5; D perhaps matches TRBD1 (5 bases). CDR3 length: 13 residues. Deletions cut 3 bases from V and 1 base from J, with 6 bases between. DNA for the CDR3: TGTGCCAGCAGTTTCAGGGCCCAAGAGACCCAGTACTTC. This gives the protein CASSFRAQETQYF.

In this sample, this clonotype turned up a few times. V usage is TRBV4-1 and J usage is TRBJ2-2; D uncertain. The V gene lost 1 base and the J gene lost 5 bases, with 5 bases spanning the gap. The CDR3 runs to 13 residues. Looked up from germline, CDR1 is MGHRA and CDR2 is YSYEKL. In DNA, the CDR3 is TGCGCCAGCAGCCAAGTTGTGACCGGGGAGCTGTTTTTT. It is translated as CASSQVVTGELFF.

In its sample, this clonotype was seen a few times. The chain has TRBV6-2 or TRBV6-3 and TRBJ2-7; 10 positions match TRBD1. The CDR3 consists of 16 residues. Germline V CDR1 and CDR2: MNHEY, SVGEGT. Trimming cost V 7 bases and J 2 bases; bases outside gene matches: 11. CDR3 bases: TGTGCCAGCATCGTAACTACCGGGACAGGGGCCTACGAGCAGTACTTC. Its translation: CASIVTTGTGAYEQYF.

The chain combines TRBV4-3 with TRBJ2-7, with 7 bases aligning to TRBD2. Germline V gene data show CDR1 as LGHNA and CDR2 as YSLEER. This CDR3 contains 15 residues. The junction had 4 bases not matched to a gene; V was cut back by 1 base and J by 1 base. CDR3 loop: CASSQAASGSYEQYF. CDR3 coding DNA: TGCGCCAGCAGCCAAGCGGCTAGCGGTTCCTACGAGCAGTACTTC.

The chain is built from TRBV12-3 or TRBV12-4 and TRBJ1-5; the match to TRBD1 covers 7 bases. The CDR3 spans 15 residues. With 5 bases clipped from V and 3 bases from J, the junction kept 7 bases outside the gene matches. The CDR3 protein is CASSLTGFFNQPQHF. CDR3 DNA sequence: TGTGCCAGCAGTCTGACAGGGTTCTTCAATCAGCCCCAGCATTTT.

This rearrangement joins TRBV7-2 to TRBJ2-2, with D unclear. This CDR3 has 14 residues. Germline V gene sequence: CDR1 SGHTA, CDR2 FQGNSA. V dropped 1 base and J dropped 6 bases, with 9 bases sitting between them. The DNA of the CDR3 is TGTGCCAGCAGCTTAGGGCTCGTTTCCGGGGAGCTGTTTTTT. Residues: CASSLGLVSGELFF.

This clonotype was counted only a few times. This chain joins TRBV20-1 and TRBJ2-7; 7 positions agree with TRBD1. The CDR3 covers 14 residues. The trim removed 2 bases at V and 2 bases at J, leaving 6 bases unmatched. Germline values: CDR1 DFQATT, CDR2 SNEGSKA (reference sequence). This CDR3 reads CSARPRTGAYEQYF. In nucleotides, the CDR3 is TGCAGTGCTAGACCCCGGACAGGAGCCTACGAGCAGTACTTC.

This CDR3 is CATSGFSGSNEQFF. CDR3 coding DNA: TGTGCCACCAGTGGTTTTAGCGGGAGCAATGAGCAGTTCTTC. The V and J genes are TRBV24-1 and TRBJ2-1; 9 bases align to TRBD2. Germline V gene lookup returns CDR1 KGHDR and CDR2 SFDVKD. This CDR3 is built from 14 residues. The V gene end was trimmed by 5 bases and the J gene end by 6 bases; junction bases not matched to a gene: 4.

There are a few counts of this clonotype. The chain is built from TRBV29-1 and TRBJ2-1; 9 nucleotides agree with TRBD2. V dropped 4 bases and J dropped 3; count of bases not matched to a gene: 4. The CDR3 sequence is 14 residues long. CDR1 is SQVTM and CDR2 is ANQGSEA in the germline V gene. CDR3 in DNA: TGCAGCGTTGTTCTTAGCGGGAGCTACAATGAGCAGTTCTTC. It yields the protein CSVVLSGSYNEQFF.

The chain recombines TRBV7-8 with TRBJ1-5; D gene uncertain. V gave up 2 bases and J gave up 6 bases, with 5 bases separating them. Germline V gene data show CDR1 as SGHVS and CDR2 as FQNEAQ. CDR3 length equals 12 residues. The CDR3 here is CASSLSVQPQHF. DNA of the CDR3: TGTGCCAGCAGCTTAAGTGTTCAGCCCCAGCATTTT.

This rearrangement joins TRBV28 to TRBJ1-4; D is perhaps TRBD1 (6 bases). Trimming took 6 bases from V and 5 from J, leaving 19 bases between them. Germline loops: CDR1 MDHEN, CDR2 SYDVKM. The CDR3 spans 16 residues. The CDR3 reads CASRVSPRGVNEKLFF. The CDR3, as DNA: TGTGCCAGCAGGGTTTCCCCCAGGGGCGTGAATGAAAAACTGTTTTTT.

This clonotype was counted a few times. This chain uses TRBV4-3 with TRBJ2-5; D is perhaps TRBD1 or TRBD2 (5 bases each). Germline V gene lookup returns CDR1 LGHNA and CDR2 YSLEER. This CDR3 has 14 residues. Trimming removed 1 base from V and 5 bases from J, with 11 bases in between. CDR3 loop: CASSQGPGSETQYF. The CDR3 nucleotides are TGCGCCAGCAGCCAAGGGCCAGGGAGTGAGACCCAGTACTTC.

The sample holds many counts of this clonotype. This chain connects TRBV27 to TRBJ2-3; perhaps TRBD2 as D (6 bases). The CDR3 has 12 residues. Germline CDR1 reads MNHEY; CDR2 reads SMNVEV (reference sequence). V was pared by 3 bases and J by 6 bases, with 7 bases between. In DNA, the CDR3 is TGTGCCAGCAGTTTGGAGGGCGATACGCAGTATTTT. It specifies CASSLEGDTQYF.

CDR3 residues: CAWSVSPPNEQFF. The CDR3 coding sequence is TGTGCCTGGAGTGTGAGCCCCCCAAATGAGCAGTTCTTC. The V call is TRBV30, the J call TRBJ2-1; no clear D. The germline CDR1 and CDR2 sequences are GTSNPN and SVGIG (reference sequence). This CDR3 comprises 13 residues. V was clipped by 0 bases and J by 7 bases, with 10 bases between them.

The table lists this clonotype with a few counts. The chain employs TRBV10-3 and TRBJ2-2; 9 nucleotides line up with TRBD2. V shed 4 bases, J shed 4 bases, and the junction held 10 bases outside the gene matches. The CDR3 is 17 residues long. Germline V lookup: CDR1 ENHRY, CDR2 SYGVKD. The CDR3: CAISANRAGGFTGELFF. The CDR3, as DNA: TGTGCCATCAGTGCCAATCGGGCGGGAGGGTTCACCGGGGAGCTGTTTTTT.